This TCR beta chain was captured by sequencing in a study of PD-L1 blockade in urothelial cancer. Measured with immunoSEQ multiplex PCR; TCRdb has only the in-frame clones, and not every one. This repertoire shows about 14,000 clones, around nine tenths found once; its top ten account for approximately 16%. This clone occurred once. Germline CDR1 SGHAT, CDR2 FQNNGV. The length of the CDR3 is 15 residues. J gave up 3 bases and V 4 bases, and 5 bases lay outside the gene matches. The chain links TRBV11-2 to TRBJ2-3, with TRBD2 matching over 9 bases. Specimen: PBMCs, collected around atezolizumab (anti-PD-L1) treatment. The sequence came from a man in his sixties or seventies with urothelial cancer. In nucleotides, the CDR3 is TGTGCCAGCAGCTCCCTCGGACTAGCGACAGATACGCAGTATTTT. Its protein is CASSSLGLATDTQYF.